This T cell receptor beta chain came from a study of T cells after yellow fever vaccination. V lost 4 bases to trimming and J lost 3 bases; unmatched junction nucleotides: 9. Germline V gene sequence: CDR1 SGHTA, CDR2 FQGNSA. This CDR3 contains 16 residues. The sample holds many counts of this clonotype. UMIs were added to TCR cDNA along with a universal primer site when it was made by 5'RACE template switching. One entry per CDR3 protein results from TCRdb running MiXCR on the 5' RACE reads. The repertoire holds about 320,000 distinct CDR3 sequences, 3.5% to 5% seen once, with less than 20% in the top ten.

The material sequenced was PBMCs, taken 15 days after the yellow fever booster vaccination. This chain links TRBV7-2 with TRBJ2-3; 8 bases are shared with TRBD2. The source of this sequence is a young man who received the YFV17D yellow fever vaccine. Written as DNA, the CDR3 is TGTGCCAGCAGCTCCCGGCGGGGCGGGGGGACAGATACGCAGTATTTT. This sequence encodes CASSSRRGGGTDTQYF.